A selection of T cell receptor beta chains follows, all from one sample in a study of blood T cell repertoires in COVID-19. TCRdb's table, derived via immunoSEQ multiplex PCR, lists solely in-frame clones and lacks some. The repertoire consists of more than 450,000 clones, with around 90% occurring once and the leading ten covering around 0.64%. The sequencing input was PBMCs or T cells enriched from blood (not recorded which). The source of these receptors is a woman aged 18-29 years who had recovered from COVID-19. Both conserved end residues are part of each CDR3. D genes are given only for firm matches. Size is stated for part of the rows, as once, few or many counts, or as a class when the clone is expanded.

CDR3nt | CDR3aa | abundance | j_gene | d_gene | v_gene
TGTGCCAGCAGGCGGACAGGGGAAGAGACCCAGTACTTC | CASRRTGEETQYF | . | TRBJ2-5 | TRBD1 | TRBV6-5
TGCAGCGTTGAAGCTTCCGGACGCGGGTCGCGTAGTGGCTATGGCTACACCTTC | CSVEASGRGSRSGYGYTF | . | TRBJ1-2 | . | TRBV29-1
TGTGCCAGCCGCCGGACAGGGGCATTGGCCCAGTACTTC | CASRRTGALAQYF | . | TRBJ2-5 | TRBD1 | TRBV27
TGTGCCAGCAGTGAAGCGAGGCAGGGGGACTCACCCCTCCACTTT | CASSEARQGDSPLHF | . | TRBJ1-6 | TRBD1 | TRBV6-1
TGTGCCACCACGCCAGGGGAGGGGAGCACTGAAGCTTTCTTT | CATTPGEGSTEAFF | . | TRBJ1-1 | . | TRBV10-3
TGTGCCAGCAGCTTGGTAGCCTATAACTATGGCTACACCTTC | CASSLVAYNYGYTF | once | TRBJ1-2 | . | TRBV5-4
TGTGCCAGCAGTGAACGGAGGGTAGAAGCTTTCTTT | CASSERRVEAFF | . | TRBJ1-1 | . | TRBV2
TGCGCCAGCAGCTGGACAGGGGAAGGGCAGCCCCAGCATTTT | CASSWTGEGQPQHF | . | TRBJ1-5 | TRBD1 | TRBV5-1
TGTGCCAGCAGCCAAATCCGTGGAGGGGAGTATAAGCCCCAGCATTTT | CASSQIRGGEYKPQHF | . | TRBJ1-5 | . | TRBV4-2
TGTGCCAGCAGCTCGGGGGTGCATTCACCCCTCCACTTT | CASSSGVHSPLHF | . | TRBJ1-6 | . | TRBV7-2
TGCGCCAGCAGCACAGGGGGCACAGATACGCAGTATTTT | CASSTGGTDTQYF | . | TRBJ2-3 | TRBD1 | TRBV5-1
TGTGCCACCAGTGATTTGGAACAGGGTAGCGGGGGCTCCTACGAGCAGTACTTC | CATSDLEQGSGGSYEQYF | . | TRBJ2-7 | TRBD2 | TRBV24-1
TGTGCCAGCAGTGAAAGGGGGGGACGGACCCATGGCTACACCTTC | CASSERGGRTHGYTF | . | TRBJ1-2 | . | TRBV6-1
TGTGCCAGCAGTTCTACGACTAGCGGGGCGGATACGCAGTATTTT | CASSSTTSGADTQYF | . | TRBJ2-3 | TRBD2 | TRBV5-4
TGTGCCAGCAGCCCCGGGGAGTCCAAAAACATTCAGTACTTC | CASSPGESKNIQYF | . | TRBJ2-4 | . | TRBV28
TGTGCCAGCAGTGAGCCCAGATGGGCAGATTCTGGAAACACCATATATTTT | CASSEPRWADSGNTIYF | . | TRBJ1-3 | . | TRBV2
TGCGCCAGCAGCCCATCGGAGGCCCTTAAGGATCAGCCCCAGCATTTT | CASSPSEALKDQPQHF | . | TRBJ1-5 | . | TRBV4-1
TGTGCCTGGGATGCCGGGAGACCTCGTAACTATGGCTACACCTTC | CAWDAGRPRNYGYTF | . | TRBJ1-2 | . | TRBV30
TGTGCCAGCAGCGGCGGTGCAGGGTACAATGAGCAGTTCTTC | CASSGGAGYNEQFF | . | TRBJ2-1 | . | TRBV7-2
TGTGCCAGCAGTGAAGCTTCAGGGGGCCCTACCCGGGACACTGAAGCTTTCTTT | CASSEASGGPTRDTEAFF | . | TRBJ1-1 | TRBD1 | TRBV2
TGTGCCAGCAGCTTGGCCAATGGAGCAGATACGCAGTATTTT | CASSLANGADTQYF | . | TRBJ2-3 | . | TRBV5-4
TGCGCCAGCAGCCTTCCTCGAGCGGGGGCCACATTCAATGAGCAGTTCTTC | CASSLPRAGATFNEQFF | . | TRBJ2-1 | TRBD2 | TRBV5-1
TGTGCCAGCAGCCATGAGATAGCGGGGGGAAAAGAGACCCAGTACTTC | CASSHEIAGGKETQYF | . | TRBJ2-5 | TRBD2 | TRBV11-1
TGTGCCACCAGTGATCCTAGGGATACGCAGTATTTT | CATSDPRDTQYF | . | TRBJ2-3 | . | TRBV24-1
TGTGCCAGCAGCTTGGTCGTGGGAGTTAGCGACGTCTACGAGCAGTACTTC | CASSLVVGVSDVYEQYF | once | TRBJ2-7 | . | TRBV5-5
TGTGCCAGCAGTAGCCCAGGGATGCCCCTCCACTTT | CASSSPGMPLHF | . | TRBJ1-6 | . | TRBV9
TGTGCCTGGAGTGCGACAGCTGCAACTATTAGCTACACCTTC | CAWSATAATISYTF | . | TRBJ1-2 | . | TRBV30
TGTGCCAGCAGTTTTTCCGTTCTCGAGCAGTACTTC | CASSFSVLEQYF | . | TRBJ2-7 | . | TRBV28
TGTGCCAGCAGTGAATTGGGTAGTACGGGAGGGGAAAAACTGTTTTTT | CASSELGSTGGEKLFF | once | TRBJ1-4 | . | TRBV25-1
TGTGCCAGCAGTCTCGGGTCCCCACAGGGGGCCCCCTCCTATGGCTACACCTTC | CASSLGSPQGAPSYGYTF | . | TRBJ1-2 | TRBD1 | TRBV5-6
TGTGCCAGCAGTTCCCCAAGCAACCGCAATCAGCCCCAGCATTTT | CASSSPSNRNQPQHF | few | TRBJ1-5 | . | TRBV28
TGTGCCTGGAGTGTCGACAGGGGGCGACGAGCCTTC | CAWSVDRGRRAF | once | TRBJ1-2 | TRBD1 | TRBV30
TGCGCCAGCAGCCACAGTACTCGGGGGACTGAAGCTTTCTTT | CASSHSTRGTEAFF | . | TRBJ1-1 | . | TRBV4-1
TGTGCCAGAAGCTTTGAAACTAGCGGGTGCACAGATACGCAGTATTTT | CARSFETSGCTDTQYF | . | TRBJ2-3 | TRBD2 | TRBV5-3
TGTGCCAGTAGTATCATGGGGGGAGCTTTCTTT | CASSIMGGAFF | once | TRBJ1-1 | . | TRBV19
TGTGCCACCAGCCAGGGCGTGAGTGAAAAACTGTTTTTT | CATSQGVSEKLFF | . | TRBJ1-4 | . | TRBV24-1
TGTGCCAGCAAACCCCGTGGGCAGGCATTTGAAAAACTGTTTTTT | CASKPRGQAFEKLFF | once | TRBJ1-4 | . | TRBV28